The 23 T cell receptor beta chains given below trace back to one sample, sequenced in a study of blood T cell repertoires in COVID-19. Generated by immunoSEQ multiplex PCR, the TCRdb table keeps only in-frame clones and is missing some. The sample records 100,000 to 120,000 clones, around four fifths being singletons. What was sequenced was peripheral blood. Every receptor here comes from a woman aged 35 to 49 with acute or convalescent COVID-19.

This clone was seen only once. The chain employs TRBV7-9 and TRBJ1-3; D is ambiguous. Germline CDR1 SEHNR, CDR2 FQNEAQ (reference sequence). The CDR3 loop spans 16 amino acids. V lost 3 bases, J lost 2 bases, and 14 bases lay in between. This CDR3 reads CASSFLAEGAGNTIYF. The DNA for the CDR3 is TGTGCCAGCAGCTTTTTGGCGGAGGGAGCTGGAAACACCATATATTTT.

This clone was picked up a small number of times. The V call is TRBV19, the J call TRBJ1-1; D may be TRBD1 (5 bases). Trimming stripped 4 bases from V and 4 bases from J, with 16 bases between. This CDR3 is 15 amino acids long. CDR1 is LNHDA, CDR2 SQIVND, per germline (reference sequence). In DNA form, the CDR3 reads TGTGCCAGTAGTAGATTACCAGGGAGGGCCACTGAAGCTTTCTTT. This translates into CASSRLPGRATEAFF.

This sequence joins TRBV2 and TRBJ1-5; D is uncertain. Germline V CDR1 and CDR2: SNHLY, FYNNEI. This CDR3 comprises 14 residues. Trimming pared 0 bases from V and 4 bases from J, leaving 7 bases between. CDR3 protein: CASSEANTNQPQHF. The CDR3 nucleotides are TGTGCCAGCAGTGAAGCTAACACGAATCAGCCCCAGCATTTT.

V gene TRBV11-3 combines with J gene TRBJ1-2, with D perhaps TRBD1 (6 bases). Trimming removed 9 bases at V and 8 bases at J, with 13 bases between. CDR1 is SGHNT, CDR2 YENEEA, per germline. This CDR3 is built from 11 residues. The DNA of the CDR3 is TGTGCCAGACCGGGGGGGCGAGGCTACACCTTC. Its protein product is CARPGGRGYTF.

V gene TRBV30 combines with J gene TRBJ1-6; TRBD1 is a possible D gene (6 bases). V shed 3 bases and J shed 6 bases, with 18 bases lying between them. There are 16 residues in the CDR3. CDR1 and CDR2 (germline): GTSNPN, SVGIG (reference sequence). CDR3 in DNA: TGTGCCTGGAGCATATTACGGGGGGCTCGTAATTCACCCCTCCACTTT. This sequence encodes CAWSILRGARNSPLHF.

The chain carries TRBV3-1 (or the pseudogene TRBV3-2) and TRBJ1-6; 7 bases agree with TRBD1. This CDR3 has 16 amino acids. From germline, CDR1 is LGHDT and CDR2 YNNKEL (reference sequence). V lost 5 bases to trimming and J lost 4 bases; unmatched junction nucleotides: 8. The CDR3 here is CASSSHQGGYNSPLHF. In DNA, the CDR3 is TGTGCCAGCAGCAGTCACCAGGGGGGATATAATTCACCCCTCCACTTT.

The V call is TRBV5-4, the J call TRBJ2-1, with TRBD2 as a possible D gene (6 bases). Per the germline V gene, CDR1 is SGHNT and CDR2 is YYREEE (reference sequence). The ends were cut back, 7 bases at V and 0 bases at J, with 11 bases in the middle. The CDR3 is 14 amino acids. The DNA for the CDR3 is TGTGCCAGCGCCCGGGACTCCTCCTACAATGAGCAGTTCTTC. Translated, it gives CASARDSSYNEQFF.

The chain is built from TRBV7-9 and TRBJ1-1; possible D gene TRBD1, 6 bases. CDR3 length: 13 amino acids. The V and J ends lost 4 bases and 5 bases respectively, with 11 bases between them. Germline lookup yields CDR1 SEHNR and CDR2 FQNEAQ (reference sequence). CDR3 in DNA: TGTGCCAGCAGCTCGCAGGGGCGGACTGAAGCTTTCTTT. This translates into CASSSQGRTEAFF. Variable domain in full (rest from reference TRBV7-9 and TRBJ1-1): DTGVSQNPRHKITKRGQNVTFRCDPISEHNRLYWYRQTLGQGPEFLTYFQNEAQLEKSRLLSDRFSAERPKGSFSTLEIQRTEQGDSAMYLCASSSQGRTEAFFGQGTRLTVV.

The V gene is TRBV5-1, the J gene TRBJ2-1, with 8 positions matching TRBD1. Trimming took 4 bases from V and 5 from J; bases not matched to a gene: 8. This CDR3 has 15 residues. Germline V gives CDR1 SGHRS, CDR2 YFSETQ. CDR3 coding DNA: TGCGCCAGCAGCATCGGACAGGGAATGCACAATGAGCAGTTCTTC. Translating it yields CASSIGQGMHNEQFF.

The rearrangement uses TRBV21-1 and TRBJ2-7; TRBD2 was called by the table and not checked on the DNA. TRBV21-1 is an annotated pseudogene. The CDR3 runs to 20 residues. This chain's CDR3 is CASSKAPPGIIAGASYEQYF. DNA for the CDR3: TGTGCCAGCAGCAAAGCGCCCCCGGGAATCATAGCGGGAGCGAGTTACGAGCAGTACTTC.

The CDR3 DNA reads as TGTGCCTGTTCAGGATCCGTCTCTGGAAACACCATATATTTT. Translating gives CACSGSVSGNTIYF. The rearrangement links TRBV6-6 to TRBJ1-3; D uncertain. Germline assignment: CDR1 MNHNY and CDR2 SVGAGI (reference sequence). Trimming took 11 bases from V and 0 from J, leaving 14 bases between them. The CDR3 is made up of 14 amino acids.

The chain couples TRBV20-1 to TRBJ1-6; D uncertain. The CDR3 covers 13 residues. CDR1 and CDR2 (germline): DFQATT, SNEGSKA (reference sequence). V shed 3 bases and J shed 7 bases, with 10 bases lying between them. CDR3 sequence reads: CSASRASNSPLHF. CDR3 DNA sequence: TGCAGTGCTAGTAGAGCCTCAAATTCACCCCTCCACTTT.

The gene calls are TRBV11-1 and TRBJ2-5; possibly TRBD2 for D (7 bases). The CDR3 sequence is 14 residues long. The V and J ends lost 3 bases and 5 bases respectively, with 13 bases between them. CDR1 and CDR2 from the germline V gene are SGHAT and FQDESV (reference sequence). CDR3: CASSFGGARETQYF. The CDR3, as DNA: TGTGCCAGCAGCTTTGGGGGGGCGCGGGAGACCCAGTACTTC.

In its sample, this clone was seen a few times. The rearrangement joins TRBV12-3 or TRBV12-4 to TRBJ2-3; the D is unclear. The CDR3 has 13 amino acids. V was pared by 6 bases and J by 0 bases, with 7 bases between. The CDR3 region is CASRKTSTDTQYF. The DNA of the CDR3 is TGTGCCAGCAGAAAAACTAGCACAGATACGCAGTATTTT.

In its sample, this clone was seen once. The V call is TRBV28, the J call TRBJ1-1, with 11 positions matching TRBD1. The CDR3 contains 15 residues. Germline CDR1 and CDR2: MDHEN and SYDVKM. Trimming at V came to 6 bases and at J to 7 bases, leaving 10 bases not matched to a gene. In DNA, the CDR3 is TGTGCCAGCAGGTCCGGGACAGGGGGTTATGGTGAAGCTTTCTTT. As protein: CASRSGTGGYGEAFF.

The chain combines TRBV30 with TRBJ1-2; TRBD1 matches 9 bases. Germline V gene sequence: CDR1 GTSNPN, CDR2 SVGIG (reference sequence). Trimming removed 0 bases from V and 5 bases from J; junction bases left unmatched: 4. This CDR3 has 14 amino acids. CDR3: CAWSVVTGGYGYTF. The CDR3 region has the DNA TGTGCCTGGAGTGTGGTGACAGGGGGGTATGGCTACACCTTC.

The CDR3 protein is CASSEGLGYNEQFF. The DNA for the CDR3 is TGTGCCAGCAGTGAGGGACTAGGCTACAATGAGCAGTTCTTC. The rearrangement links TRBV2 to TRBJ2-1, with 8 bases matching TRBD2. CDR3 length equals 14 residues. V shed 3 bases, J shed 3 bases, and the junction held 1 base outside the gene matches. Germline V CDR1 and CDR2: SNHLY, FYNNEI.

The chain carries TRBV7-9 and TRBJ2-5, with a possible D match to TRBD1 (6 bases). The V gene's germline CDR1 is SEHNR and CDR2 FQNEAQ (reference sequence). The V end lost 4 bases, the J end lost 5 bases, and 17 bases lay between the germline ends. The CDR3 totals 15 residues. CDR3 coding DNA: TGTGCCAGCAGCTCGACGACAGGTTCGTTTGAGACCCAGTACTTC. It specifies CASSSTTGSFETQYF.

This sequence joins TRBV24-1 and TRBJ2-2; maybe TRBD1 (5 bases). Trimming pared 4 bases from V and 1 base from J, leaving 6 bases between. From germline, CDR1 is KGHDR and CDR2 SFDVKD. The length of the CDR3 is 14 residues. The CDR3 sequence: CATSDRVNTGELFF. DNA for the CDR3: TGTGCCACCAGTGACAGGGTGAACACCGGGGAGCTGTTTTTT.

This rearrangement joins TRBV30 to TRBJ1-1; perhaps TRBD1 as D (5 bases). The CDR3 contains 12 residues. V lost 5 bases and J 1 base, leaving 8 bases between the germline ends. Germline values: CDR1 GTSNPN, CDR2 SVGIG (reference sequence). The CDR3 region has the DNA TGTGCCTGGGGGGCCACGAACACTGAAGCTTTCTTT. It translates to CAWGATNTEAFF.

This rearrangement joins TRBV29-1 to TRBJ1-2; 8 bases match TRBD1. After removal of 0 bases from V and 4 bases from J, the junction contained 10 bases not matched to a gene. Germline V gives CDR1 SQVTM, CDR2 ANQGSEA. The CDR3 has 16 residues. The CDR3 DNA sequence: TGCAGCGTTGAAGATCGGGGCCCAGGGGGCGGCTATGGCTACACCTTC. Its protein is CSVEDRGPGGGYGYTF.

This chain connects TRBV9 to TRBJ2-5; 7 bases match TRBD1. There are 14 residues in the CDR3. The ends lost 4 bases at V and 2 bases at J; junction bases unmatched: 5. CDR1 and CDR2 (germline): SGDLS, YYNGEE. CDR3 loop: CASSQGTVQETQYF. CDR3 in DNA: TGTGCCAGCAGCCAAGGGACAGTTCAAGAGACCCAGTACTTC.

The rearrangement links TRBV4-2 to TRBJ2-3, with D tentatively TRBD2 (6 bases). CDR1 LGHNA and CDR2 YNFKEQ come from the germline V gene. The CDR3 extends over 16 amino acids. V was cut by 4 bases and J by 1 base, with 15 bases left in between. The CDR3 sequence is CASSPPEGRGTDTQYF. In DNA form, the CDR3 reads TGTGCCAGCAGCCCGCCGGAGGGGCGCGGCACAGATACGCAGTATTTT.